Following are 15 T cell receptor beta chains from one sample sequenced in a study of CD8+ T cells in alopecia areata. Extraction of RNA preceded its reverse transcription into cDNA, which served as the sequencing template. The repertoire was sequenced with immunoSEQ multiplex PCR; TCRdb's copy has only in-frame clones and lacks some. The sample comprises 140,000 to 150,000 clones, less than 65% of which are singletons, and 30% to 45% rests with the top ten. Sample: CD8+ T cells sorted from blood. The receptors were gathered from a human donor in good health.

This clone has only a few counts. The CDR3 loop reads CASIGAGGHSGELFF. CDR3 bases: TGTGCCAGCATTGGCGCGGGAGGGCATTCCGGGGAGCTGTTTTTT. The genes are TRBV2 and TRBJ2-2, with TRBD2 matching 9 bases. CDR3 length: 15 residues. The V and J ends lost 7 bases and 6 bases, in that order; junction bases with no gene match: 9. Germline V CDR1 and CDR2: SNHLY, FYNNEI. Based on the CDR3 plus reference TRBV2 and TRBJ2-2, the full variable domain is EPEVTQTPSHQVTQMGQEVILRCVPISNHLYFYWYRQILGQKVEFLVSFYNNEISEKSEIFDDQFSVERPDGSNFTLKIRSTKLEDSAMYFCASIGAGGHSGELFFGEGSRLTVL.

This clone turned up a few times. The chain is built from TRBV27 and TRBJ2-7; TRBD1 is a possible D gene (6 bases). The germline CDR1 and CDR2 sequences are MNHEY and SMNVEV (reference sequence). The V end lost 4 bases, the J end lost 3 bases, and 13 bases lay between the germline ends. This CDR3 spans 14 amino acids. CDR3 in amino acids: CASSSTTGFYEQYF. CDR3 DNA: TGTGCCAGCAGTTCTACGACAGGCTTCTACGAGCAGTACTTC.

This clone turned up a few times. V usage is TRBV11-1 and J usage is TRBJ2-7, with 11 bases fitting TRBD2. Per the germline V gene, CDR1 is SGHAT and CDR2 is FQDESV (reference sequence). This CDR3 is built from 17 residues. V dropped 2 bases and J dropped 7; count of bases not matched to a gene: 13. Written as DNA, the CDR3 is TGTGCCAGCAGCTTATTCCTTGAGGCTAGCGGGAGGACGGAGCAGTACTTC. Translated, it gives CASSLFLEASGRTEQYF.

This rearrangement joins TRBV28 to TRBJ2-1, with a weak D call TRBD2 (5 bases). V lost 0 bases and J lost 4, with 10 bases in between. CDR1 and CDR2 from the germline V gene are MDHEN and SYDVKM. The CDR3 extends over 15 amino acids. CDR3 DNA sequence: TGTGCCAGCAGTTTATGGGCCGGGATGTACAATGAGCAGTTCTTC. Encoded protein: CASSLWAGMYNEQFF.

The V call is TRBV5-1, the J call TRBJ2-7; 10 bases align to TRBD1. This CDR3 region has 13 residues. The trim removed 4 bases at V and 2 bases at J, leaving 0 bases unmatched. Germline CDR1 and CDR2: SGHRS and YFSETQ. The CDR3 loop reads CASSGTGAYEQYF. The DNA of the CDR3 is TGCGCCAGCAGCGGGACAGGGGCCTACGAGCAGTACTTC.

The CDR3 DNA reads as TGTGCCAGCTCACCACCGGGACTAGCGGGATTGACAGATACGCAGTATTTT. Amino acids: CASSPPGLAGLTDTQYF. The V call is TRBV18, the J call TRBJ2-3; the match to TRBD2 covers 13 bases. Germline V gives CDR1 KGHSH, CDR2 LQKENI. Trimming removed 0 bases from V and 3 bases from J; junction bases left unmatched: 3. This CDR3 contains 17 residues.

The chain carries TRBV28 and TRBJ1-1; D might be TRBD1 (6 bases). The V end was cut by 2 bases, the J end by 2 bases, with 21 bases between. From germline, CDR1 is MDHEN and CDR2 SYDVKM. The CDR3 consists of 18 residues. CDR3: CASSLTSFLGATNTEAFF. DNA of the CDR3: TGTGCCAGCAGTTTAACGTCTTTTTTGGGGGCCACTAACACTGAAGCTTTCTTT.

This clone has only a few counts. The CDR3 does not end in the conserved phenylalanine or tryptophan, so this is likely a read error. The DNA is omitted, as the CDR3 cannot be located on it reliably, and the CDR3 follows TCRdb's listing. The CDR3 region is CASLRDLL. The chain combines TRBV2 with TRBJ1-1. Germline V CDR1 and CDR2: SNHLY, FYNNEI. The CDR3 is 8 amino acids long, termini counted.

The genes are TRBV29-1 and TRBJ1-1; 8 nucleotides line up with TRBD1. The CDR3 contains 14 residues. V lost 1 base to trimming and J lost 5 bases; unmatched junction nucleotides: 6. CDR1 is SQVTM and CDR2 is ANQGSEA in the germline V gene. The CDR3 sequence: CSVEGGQGGTEAFF. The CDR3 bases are TGCAGCGTTGAAGGAGGACAGGGAGGGACTGAAGCTTTCTTT.

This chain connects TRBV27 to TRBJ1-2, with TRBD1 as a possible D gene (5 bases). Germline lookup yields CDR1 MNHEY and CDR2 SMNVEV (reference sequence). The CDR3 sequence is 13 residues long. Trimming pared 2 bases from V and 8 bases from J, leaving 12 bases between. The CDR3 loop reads CASSLLGQDGYTF. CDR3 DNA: TGTGCCAGCAGTTTACTAGGACAAGACGGCTACACCTTC.

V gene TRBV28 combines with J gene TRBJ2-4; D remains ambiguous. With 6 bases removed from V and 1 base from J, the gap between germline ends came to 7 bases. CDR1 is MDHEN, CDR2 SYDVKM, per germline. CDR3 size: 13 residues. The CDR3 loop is CASRRYAKNIQYF. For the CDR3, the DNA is TGTGCCAGCAGAAGGTATGCCAAAAACATTCAGTACTTC.

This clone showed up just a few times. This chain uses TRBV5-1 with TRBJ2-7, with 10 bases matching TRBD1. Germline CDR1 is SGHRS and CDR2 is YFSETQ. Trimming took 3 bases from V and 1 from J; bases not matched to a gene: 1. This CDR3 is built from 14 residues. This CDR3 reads CASSWTGGSYEQYF. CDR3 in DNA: TGCGCCAGCAGCTGGACAGGGGGTTCCTACGAGCAGTACTTC.

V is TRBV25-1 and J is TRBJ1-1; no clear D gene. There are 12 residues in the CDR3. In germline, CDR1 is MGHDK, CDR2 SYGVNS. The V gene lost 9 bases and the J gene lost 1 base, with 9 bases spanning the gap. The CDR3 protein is CASLGRNTEAFF. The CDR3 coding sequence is TGTGCCAGTTTAGGTAGGAACACTGAAGCTTTCTTT.

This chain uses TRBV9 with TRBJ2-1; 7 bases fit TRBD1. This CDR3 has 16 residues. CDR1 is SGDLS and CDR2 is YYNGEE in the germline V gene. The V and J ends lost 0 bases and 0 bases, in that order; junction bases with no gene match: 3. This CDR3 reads CASSVGDRGSYNEQFF. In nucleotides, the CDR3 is TGTGCCAGCAGCGTAGGGGACAGAGGCTCCTACAATGAGCAGTTCTTC.

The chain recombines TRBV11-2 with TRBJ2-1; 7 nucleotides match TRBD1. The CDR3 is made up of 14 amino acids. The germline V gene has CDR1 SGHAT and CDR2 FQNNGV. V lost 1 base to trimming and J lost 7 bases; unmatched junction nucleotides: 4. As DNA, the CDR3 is TGTGCCAGCAGCTTAGTCGGGACAGAAAATGAGCAGTTCTTC. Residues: CASSLVGTENEQFF. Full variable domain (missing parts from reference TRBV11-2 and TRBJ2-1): EAGVAQSPRYKIIEKRQSVAFWCNPISGHATLYWYQQILGQGPKLLIQFQNNGVVDDSQLPKDRFSAERLKGVDSTLKIQPAKLEDSAVYLCASSLVGTENEQFFGPGTRLTVL.